This TCR beta chain derives from a study of cytomegalovirus exposure and HLA in healthy donors. Study-level results: Cytomegalovirus status was reportedly diagnosed by the classifier with high sensitivity and specificity. Analysis was carried out at a later point, and it linked a missense DCLRE1C variant to TCR beta V- and J-gene trimming. The productive fraction for most TCR beta V segments was about 90% or about 30% in an earlier analysis. Three CMV-associated chains proved CMV antigen-specific in vitro.

PCR was performed using 60 Vbeta and 13 Jbeta primers. This table comes from immunoSEQ multiplex PCR, and its TCRdb copy is limited to in-frame clones, with some not included. Of 150,000 to 200,000 clones listed, 65% to 85% are singletons. For this clone: Its antigen is unknown.

Sequenced input: PBMCs. The TCR was taken from a male donor in good health and CMV-seropositive.

CDR3: CASSHQRQGSYEQYF. For the CDR3, the DNA is TGTGCCAGTAGTCATCAGCGACAGGGGTCCTACGAGCAGTACTTC. The genes are TRBV19 and TRBJ2-7; 8 bases are shared with TRBD1. The CDR3 has 15 amino acids. The V and J ends lost 5 bases and 1 base, in that order; junction bases with no gene match: 7. Germline V lookup: CDR1 LNHDA, CDR2 SQIVND (reference sequence).